The entry below describes one TCR beta chain. Its antigen is not known. These data are taken from a study of cytomegalovirus exposure and HLA in healthy donors. Study-level background: In terms of ancestry, the Caucasian-associated cluster contained roughly 80% of the roughly 400 genotyped donors. Overall study findings and caveats: The likely origin of a cluster of highly shared sequence variants was a sequencing artifact.

Despite likely unrecorded immune exposures, the donors were nominally healthy at the time of sampling. Researchers ran the PCR with 60 Vbeta and 13 Jbeta primers. Sequencing was performed with immunoSEQ multiplex PCR; in TCRdb, only in-frame clones are kept and a portion is missing. The sample records some 150,000 clones, roughly 82% being singletons. The sequenced material came from PBMCs. The receptor's source is a man aged 30 to 39 in good health and CMV-seronegative.

CDR3 nucleotides: TGCGCCAGCAGCTTGGAAGCGGGGCTGACAAATGAGCAGTTCTTC. Its protein is CASSLEAGLTNEQFF. The chain combines TRBV5-1 with TRBJ2-1; 7 bases are shared with TRBD2. The J segment lost 7 bases and the V segment lost 0 bases, leaving 7 bases of the junction unmatched. In germline, CDR1 is SGHRS, CDR2 YFSETQ. This CDR3 has 15 amino acids.